Given below is one T cell receptor (beta chain) in context. Its target is unknown. The source of the sample is a study of OX40 agonist ivuxolimab in advanced cancers. Study conclusions and caveats: More expanded clones were seen, on average, in CD8+ T cells than in CD4+.

Profiled with immunoSEQ multiplex PCR; TCRdb holds only in-frame clones, not every one. The top ten hold about 2.7% of the sample, which has 70,000 or so clones, roughly 90% seen once. The sequence came from an adult with an advanced solid tumor such as melanoma, head and neck, liver or kidney cancer. The sample here was CD4+ or CD8+ T cells sorted from blood, taken in a trial of the OX40 agonist ivuxolimab.

CDR3 region: CASSLGGGLSNQPQHF. CDR3 DNA: TGTGCCAGCAGCTTAGGGGGCGGCCTTAGCAATCAGCCCCAGCATTTT. The chain is built from TRBV7-9 and TRBJ1-5, with D tentatively TRBD1 (5 bases). The CDR3 totals 16 residues. The V gene lost 1 base and the J gene lost 0 bases, with 10 bases spanning the gap. Germline V gene sequence: CDR1 SEHNR, CDR2 FQNEAQ (reference sequence).